This T cell receptor beta chain was sequenced in a study of T cell responses to AZD1222 COVID-19 vaccine. Findings of the study overall: No day 14 peak samples; only post-peak repertoires were characterized.

TCRdb's copy holds only in-frame clones and misses some; the assay was immunoSEQ multiplex PCR. The sample consists of 90,000 to 150,000 clones, 88% of them appearing once. The germline gives CDR1 SQVTM, CDR2 ANQGSEA. The CDR3 length is 13 residues. The V end was cut by 8 bases, the J end by 7 bases, with 20 bases between. With respect to this clone: Its antigen is undetermined.

The sample consisted of peripheral blood, taken on day 0 of AZD1222 vaccination. The chain has TRBV29-1 and TRBJ1-1; D might be TRBD1 (5 bases). The TCR comes from an adult in good health. This chain's CDR3 is CSLRTGGWDEAFF. The CDR3 bases are TGCAGCCTCCGGACGGGGGGGTGGGATGAAGCTTTCTTT.